This T cell receptor beta chain is drawn from a study of Tregs in tolerant kidney transplant recipients (dated by TCRdb to 2018 to 2020). Background on the whole study: The study applied TCRbeta sequencing to find donor-specific regulatory T cells before combined kidney and bone marrow transplantation and then followed those same cells after transplant. In a few healthy controls, several methods of expanding Tregs specific for an allogeneic donor were compared by TCRbeta repertoire sequencing. The investigation overall reported the following: Because the study included only a small number of patients, the results must be confirmed in larger populations and under other immunosuppression protocols. Biological reproducibility was not directly addressed, though technical replication error appeared minimal. The most biologically relevant and donor-specific TCRbeta repertoire appeared to be identified by expanding Tregs with activated donor B cells.

Concerning this clone itself: The antigen it binds to is not known. No much larger clone exists at a distance of one base, and base qualities are not known.

For TCRbeta CDR3 sequencing, genomic DNA from the sorted cells was extracted using the QIAGEN DNeasy Blood and Tissue Kit. High-throughput TCRbeta CDR3 sequencing, including PCR amplification with bias correction and internal controls, was performed commercially through immunoSEQ. The original pipeline was this. Unique productive TCRbeta sequences were defined by CDR3 nucleotide sequence where primers matched, and otherwise by CDR3 amino acid sequence together with Vbeta and Jbeta genes. Sorting error was corrected by removing sequences shared between sorted populations at a frequency ratio of 2:1 or less, and the remaining shared sequences were assigned to the higher population. A sequence was defined as donor-reactive if the sequence was expanded at least 5-fold in CFSE-low cells compared with unstimulated cells and had a frequency of at least 0.01% in CFSE-low cells. Repertoire divergence was quantified by Jensen-Shannon divergence calculated from the top 100 TCRbeta sequences ranked by frequency. When a sample had multiple sequencing runs, each run was corrected for sorting error separately and the runs were then pooled. Held by TCRdb, this immuneACCESS table contains in-frame sequences only and omits some clones. Under half of the omission traces to an unresolved V gene where checked; the cause of the rest is unknown. V and J calls and clone size come straight from that table; D and trimming were deduced from the DNA. The sample has about 240,000 clones on record, about 80% of them singletons. Of the sample, less than 0.75% falls within the top ten clones.

Thawed PBMCs were FACS-sorted into unstimulated Tregs (CD4+CD25+CD127-), CD4+ non-Tregs (CD4+CD25-), CD4 cells and CD8 cells. Blood from healthy controls was obtained either from healthy volunteers or as purchased buffy coats. Healthy control blood was separated into PBMCs by Ficoll density gradient and cryopreserved, and patient PBMCs were collected both before and after transplant. From the cysteine up to the phenylalanine, the CDR3 has a length of 15 residues. The kept DNA is CDR3 alone, 45 bases in frame from the first base. V has 7 bases trimmed and J has 5 bases trimmed; junction bases matching no gene number 12. From the germline V gene (reference sequence), CDR1 is LNHDA and CDR2 is SQIVND.

This TCR came from a human donor in good health. The sample taken for sequencing was CD4+ T cells from blood. The chain links TRBV19 with TRBJ2-5; 8 bases in between match TRBD2. The CDR3 sequence is CASKAASGPRETQYF. The DNA sequence is given as TGTGCCAGTAAGGCGGCTAGCGGGCCCAGGGAGACCCAGTACTTC.